These T cell receptor beta chains were read from a single sample in a study of cytomegalovirus exposure and HLA in healthy donors. Clones were sequenced by immunoSEQ multiplex PCR, and TCRdb holds only the in-frame ones, with some missing. The sample has 100,000 to 150,000 clones, roughly 95% seen once; the top ten hold 1.7%. The specimen was PBMCs. Every receptor here comes from a man between 18 and 35 years old in good health and CMV-seronegative. Both conserved end residues are part of each CDR3. A D gene is named only where the DNA matches it firmly. Clone size is stated in some rows and not others, as once, few, many or a class when expanded.

.,TRBV19,TRBJ2-1,TRBD2,TGTGCCAGTAGTATAGCCGGGACTAGCGGACTCCGCAATGAGCAGTTCTTC,CASSIAGTSGLRNEQFF
.,TRBV18,TRBJ2-7,TRBD1,TGTGCCAGCTCACCCAACTTGGACAGGGGGGAGCAGTACTTC,CASSPNLDRGEQYF
.,TRBV6-1,TRBJ1-2,.,TGTGCCAGCAGTGAAGGGGGCAGGGCCGACTATGGCTACACCTTC,CASSEGGRADYGYTF
.,TRBV7-2,TRBJ2-3,TRBD2,TGTGCCAGCAGCCGCCGGTTAGCGGGAGGTGTAGATACGCAGTATTTT,CASSRRLAGGVDTQYF
.,TRBV27,TRBJ1-1,TRBD1,TGTGCCAGCACCCCAGGACAGGGAAGAGAAGCTTTCTTT,CASTPGQGREAFF
few,TRBV6-4,TRBJ1-2,.,TGTGCCAGCAGTCCGAACCCCTACGGGGGGGGAGGCTACACCTTC,CASSPNPYGGGGYTF
.,TRBV7-9,TRBJ1-1,.,TGTGCCAGCAGCTCAGGACAGACGAACACTGAAGCTTTCTTT,CASSSGQTNTEAFF
.,TRBV4-2,TRBJ2-1,TRBD2,TGTGCCAGCAGCCAGCGAGCGGGAGCGGCCTCCTACAATGAGCAGTTCTTC,CASSQRAGAASYNEQFF
.,TRBV25-1,TRBJ2-3,.,TGTGCCAGCAAATCCGGAGATACGCAGTATTTT,CASKSGDTQYF
.,TRBV27,TRBJ2-1,.,TGTGCCAGCAGTTTAGATGCGGTAGAGCAGTTCTTC,CASSLDAVEQFF
.,TRBV19,TRBJ2-6,TRBD1,TGTGCCAGTAGTGTGGGACAGGTTCGCTCTGGGGCCAACGTCCTGACTTTC,CASSVGQVRSGANVLTF
.,TRBV2,TRBJ1-1,.,TGTGCCAGTTACAGGGTGAACACTGAAGCTTTCTTT,CASYRVNTEAFF
.,TRBV2,TRBJ2-7,.,TGTGCCAGCAGTGGACCGGACAGCTCCTACGAGCAGTACTTC,CASSGPDSSYEQYF
.,TRBV14,TRBJ1-2,TRBD1,TGTGCCAGCAGCCCAACGCCGGGACAGGGGAGGGGCTACACCTTC,CASSPTPGQGRGYTF
.,TRBV11-2,TRBJ2-5,TRBD1,TGTGCCAGCAGACCGACAGGGTGGCCCCAGGAGACCCAGTACTTC,CASRPTGWPQETQYF
.,TRBV6-5,TRBJ1-4,TRBD1,TGTGCCAGCAGTCTCGACAGGGCAAAACTGTTTTTT,CASSLDRAKLFF
.,TRBV5-1,TRBJ2-5,.,TGCGCCAGCAGCTTCGGCCATCGGGAAGAGACCCAGTACTTC,CASSFGHREETQYF
.,TRBV7-7,TRBJ2-1,TRBD2,TGTGCCAGCAGCTTAGCGACTAGCGGATACAATGAGCAGTTCTTC,CASSLATSGYNEQFF
.,TRBV13,TRBJ1-2,TRBD1,TGTGCCAGCAGCTTAGAGGGACAGGGGGCAGGGTATGGCTACACCTTC,CASSLEGQGAGYGYTF
once,TRBV28,TRBJ1-1,TRBD1,TGTGCCAGCAGGTCGGGGGACAGGAACACTGAAGCTTTCTTT,CASRSGDRNTEAFF
.,TRBV12-5,TRBJ2-7,.,TGTGCTAGTGGCCCCACCTCTAGCTACGAGCAGTACTTC,CASGPTSSYEQYF
.,TRBV4-2,TRBJ2-3,.,TGTGCCAGCAGCCATGGTCTAACAGGGTTGCCAGATACGCAGTATTTT,CASSHGLTGLPDTQYF
.,TRBV10-2,TRBJ1-1,.,TGCGCCAGCATGACGACAGATTTGAACACTGAAGCTTTCTTT,CASMTTDLNTEAFF
.,TRBV6-1,TRBJ2-7,TRBD2,TGTGCCGGGAGGGATCTCTACGAGCAGTACTTC,CAGRDLYEQYF
once,TRBV27,TRBJ2-1,.,TGTGCCAGCAGTTTGGGGGGTAGGATTTACAATGAGCAGTTCTTC,CASSLGGRIYNEQFF
.,TRBV7-8,TRBJ2-3,.,TGTGCCAGCAGCCCAGTGCAGTCAGATACGCAGTATTTT,CASSPVQSDTQYF
.,TRBV27,TRBJ1-1,.,TGTGCCAGCAGTCCCTATCCAGGGGACACTGAAGCTTTCTTT,CASSPYPGDTEAFF
.,TRBV9,TRBJ2-1,.,TGTGCCAGCAGCGTAGGGAGGGCCCCTGAGCAGTTCTTC,CASSVGRAPEQFF
once,TRBV2,TRBJ2-2,.,TGTGCCAGCATTCGGAGGATAGCGCCTTCGAACACCGGGGAGCTGTTTTTT,CASIRRIAPSNTGELFF
.,TRBV28,TRBJ2-7,.,TGTGCCAGCAGTCTTATCTACGAGCAGTACTTC,CASSLIYEQYF
.,TRBV6-6,TRBJ2-2,.,TGTGCCAGCAGTTACTCGCGGAACACCGGGGAGCTGTTTTTT,CASSYSRNTGELFF
.,TRBV6-5,TRBJ2-1,.,TGTGCCGTGAGGGGCGGGACGGGCTACAATGAGCAGTTCTTC,CAVRGGTGYNEQFF
.,TRBV19,TRBJ2-5,.,TGTGCCAGTAGTATAACAGGGAGGCGGGGGGAGACCCAGTACTTC,CASSITGRRGETQYF
.,TRBV2,TRBJ2-1,TRBD2,TGTGCCAGCAGTGAAGCAGGCGGGGGCTACAATGAGCAGTTCTTC,CASSEAGGGYNEQFF
.,TRBV28,TRBJ1-1,.,TGTGCCAGCAGTTTACGGTACGGAGTGGCTGAAGCTTTCTTT,CASSLRYGVAEAFF
.,TRBV7-2,TRBJ2-5,.,TGTGCCAGCAGCTTAGGGTTCGGAGCGGGTGAACAGACCCAGTACTTC,CASSLGFGAGEQTQYF
.,TRBV27,TRBJ1-3,TRBD1,TGTGCCAGCAGTCCCCTGTGGACAGGGGAGACCTCTGGAAACACCATATATTTT,CASSPLWTGETSGNTIYF
.,TRBV7-9,TRBJ2-7,TRBD1,TGTGCCAGCAGCTTCAACGAGGGGGCGCGGAACGAGCAGTACTTC,CASSFNEGARNEQYF
.,TRBV14,TRBJ2-5,TRBD1,TGTGCCAGCAGCCAAGGGGACAGGCTGGGAGAGACCCAGTACTTC,CASSQGDRLGETQYF
once,TRBV30,TRBJ1-4,.,TGTGCCTGGGGGGGGGTTTTAACAACTAATGAAAAACTGTTTTTT,CAWGGVLTTNEKLFF
once,TRBV27,TRBJ1-5,.,TGTGCCAGCAGTTCAGGGTACGGCTATAGCAATCAGCCCCAGCATTTT,CASSSGYGYSNQPQHF
once,TRBV5-4,TRBJ2-5,.,TGTGCCAGCAGCCTCGACAGGGTGGGAGGCGAGACCCAGTACTTC,CASSLDRVGGETQYF
.,TRBV10-3,TRBJ2-3,TRBD1,TGTGCCATCAGTGAAGGGACAGCAAGCACAGATACGCAGTATTTT,CAISEGTASTDTQYF
.,TRBV15,TRBJ1-4,TRBD1,TGTGCCACCAGCAGAGACCCCAGGGGGATAGATGAAAAACTGTTTTTT,CATSRDPRGIDEKLFF
.,TRBV19,TRBJ1-1,.,TGTGCCAGTAGTATACTAATAGATGGGCCGAACACTGAAGCTTTCTTT,CASSILIDGPNTEAFF
.,TRBV28,TRBJ2-7,TRBD1,TGTGCCAGCAGTCCCGGGACAGGCGCGCGGGAGCAGTACTTC,CASSPGTGAREQYF
.,TRBV5-6,TRBJ1-4,TRBD1,TGTGCCAGCAGCTTGGCGGGACAGCCAGAAAAACTGTTTTTT,CASSLAGQPEKLFF
once,TRBV11-3,TRBJ2-2,TRBD2,TGTGCCAGCAGGGGTCGGGCGGGGGAGCCCGACACCGGGGAGCTGTTTTTT,CASRGRAGEPDTGELFF
once,TRBV5-1,TRBJ2-2,TRBD2,TGCGCCAGCAGCTTCACGACTAGCGCGAACACCGGGGAGCTGTTTTTT,CASSFTTSANTGELFF
.,TRBV5-8,TRBJ2-1,TRBD1,TGTGCCAGCAGCTTTATGGGACAGGGACCCAATGAGCAGTTCTTC,CASSFMGQGPNEQFF
.,TRBV7-9,TRBJ1-1,.,TGTGCCAGCAGAACGGGAGTAAACACTGAAGCTTTCTTT,CASRTGVNTEAFF
.,TRBV5-1,TRBJ2-3,.,TGCGCCAGCAGCTTGACTAGCACAGATACGCAGTATTTT,CASSLTSTDTQYF
.,TRBV9,TRBJ2-7,.,TGTGCCAGCAGCAATAACAGGGAAGGGGCTATTTACGAGCAGTACTTC,CASSNNREGAIYEQYF
.,TRBV7-2,TRBJ2-1,TRBD1,TGTGCCAGCAGCCCTACCGGGACAGGGGGCAATGAGCAGTTCTTC,CASSPTGTGGNEQFF
.,TRBV5-8,TRBJ1-2,.,TGTGCCAGCAGCTTCGGGGGTAACTATGGCTACACCTTC,CASSFGGNYGYTF
.,TRBV4-3,TRBJ2-3,TRBD2,TGCGCCAGCAGCCAAGATGCCCCGTTCCCGACTAGCACGGGAGGCACAGATACGCAGTATTTT,CASSQDAPFPTSTGGTDTQYF
.,TRBV9,TRBJ2-1,.,TGTGCCAGCGGGCTTGGCACTAGCCCGAGCTCCTACAATGAGCAGTTCTTC,CASGLGTSPSSYNEQFF
.,TRBV5-4,TRBJ2-3,TRBD1,TGTGCCAGCAGCCAGGGGGTCCTTAGCACAGATACGCAGTATTTT,CASSQGVLSTDTQYF
.,TRBV5-5,TRBJ2-3,TRBD2,TGTGCCAGCAGCGTATTAGCGGGAGTTCCAGATACGCAGTATTTT,CASSVLAGVPDTQYF